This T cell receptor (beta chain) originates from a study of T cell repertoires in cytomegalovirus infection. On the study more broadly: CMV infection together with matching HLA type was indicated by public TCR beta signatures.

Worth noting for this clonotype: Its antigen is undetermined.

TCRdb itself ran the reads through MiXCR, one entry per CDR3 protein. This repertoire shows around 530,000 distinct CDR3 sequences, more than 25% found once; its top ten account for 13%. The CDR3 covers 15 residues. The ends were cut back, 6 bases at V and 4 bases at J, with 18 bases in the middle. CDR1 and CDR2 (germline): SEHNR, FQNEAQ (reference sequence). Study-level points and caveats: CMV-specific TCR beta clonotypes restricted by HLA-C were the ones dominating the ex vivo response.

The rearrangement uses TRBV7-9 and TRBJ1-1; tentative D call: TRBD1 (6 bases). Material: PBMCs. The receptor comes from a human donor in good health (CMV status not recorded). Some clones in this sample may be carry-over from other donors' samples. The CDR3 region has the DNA TGTGCCAGCAGTTTCAATCAGGGGAGTCGCACTGAAGCTTTCTTT. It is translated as CASSFNQGSRTEAFF.